Detailed here is one TCR beta chain. This clone was counted between two and nine times. What this receptor recognizes is not known. Qualities for individual bases were not recorded, and no much larger clone is one base off. This sample is part of a study of T cell clonotyping in hematopoietic cell transplantation (dated by TCRdb to about 2021). As for the study more broadly: Recipient samples taken before transplant were obtained following cytoreduction. A total of 130 or so blood samples were gathered in the study from 35 consecutive transplant recipients along with their related donors. Recruitment of patients was conducted between 2015 and January 2017, and follow-up was continued until September 2020 or death. Results and caveats for the whole study, not just this receptor: The sample size was limited, and because cells were not sorted, the contributions of CD4 and CD8 repertoires could not be separated. Just a small fraction of recipient repertoires overlapped with donor repertoires, and more than 97% appeared de novo at the given depth. A decrease in recipient TCR diversity was observed after transplant, and a progressive increase in pathologically expanded clonotypes was seen from day 30 to day 180. Donor and pretransplant recipient Inverse Simpson Index values predicted broader posttransplant TCR repertoire diversity.

The CDR3 runs 17 residues from the cysteine to the phenylalanine. Only CDR3 DNA is held: 51 bases, read in frame from base 1. Trimmed from V: 2 bases; trimmed from J: 9 bases; junction bases lacking a gene match: 13. Sequences GTSNPN (CDR1) and SVGIG (CDR2) are obtained from the germline V gene (reference sequence). Per the publication, the time point label means: recipient sample about 28 days before transplant, after cytoreduction. Recipient blood was collected about 28 days before transplant and at days 30, 100 and 180 after transplant. Nuclei Lysis Solution was used to extract genomic DNA from fresh or cryopreserved unfractionated peripheral blood mononuclear cells. With the immunoSEQ assay, which is a bias-controlled multiplex PCR relying on V- and J-specific primers, TCR beta CDR3 regions were amplified from genomic DNA. A proprietary barcode and Illumina adapter sequences were added to the CDR3 amplicons in a second PCR step. An Illumina MiSeq instrument was used to sequence the CDR3 libraries. Per the source publication's procedure: Export and quality control were handled in immunoSEQ Analyzer 3.0, while downstream analyses relied on R Bioconductor and Immunarch. Only productive rearrangements in the normalized downsampled data set were used to calculate repertoire metrics. In the normalized cohort, clonotypes with more than 5 templates were defined as pathologically expanded. The Inverse Simpson Index served as the measure of repertoire diversity. To capture all clonotypes, CMV-specificity analyses were performed on the non-normalized data set. The clones in this table, taken by TCRdb from immuneACCESS, are in-frame only. Not every clone is retained; where verified, under half of the shortfall comes from an unresolved V gene, and the cause of the rest is unknown. From that table come the V and J calls and clone size; the DNA was used to work out D and trimming. The sample data list about 5,100 clones, and less than 35% of these were observed just once. The ten largest clones add up to about a sixth of the sample.

The sequence is built from TRBV30 and TRBJ1-6, with 10 junctional bases fitting TRBD1. This TCR was recovered from a man aged 45-65 years with myelofibrosis. Some clones in this sample may be carry-over from other donors' samples. Sequenced here: peripheral blood mononuclear cells, sampled before stem cell transplant. CDR3 region: CAWSPGRDRGMSSPLHF. DNA sequence: TGTGCCTGGAGTCCAGGTCGGGACAGGGGAATGAGTTCACCCCTCCACTTT.